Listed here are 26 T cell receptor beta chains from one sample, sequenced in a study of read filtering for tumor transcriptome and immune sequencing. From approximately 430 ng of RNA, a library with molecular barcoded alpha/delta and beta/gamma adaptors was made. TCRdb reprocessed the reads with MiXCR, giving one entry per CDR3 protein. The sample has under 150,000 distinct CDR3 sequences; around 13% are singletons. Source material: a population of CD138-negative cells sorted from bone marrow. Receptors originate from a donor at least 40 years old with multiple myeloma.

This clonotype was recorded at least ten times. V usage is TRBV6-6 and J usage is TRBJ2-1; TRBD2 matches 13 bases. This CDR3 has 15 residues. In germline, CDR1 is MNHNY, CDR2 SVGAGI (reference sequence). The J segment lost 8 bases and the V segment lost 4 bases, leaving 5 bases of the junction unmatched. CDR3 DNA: TGTGCCAGCAGTTCCGGACTAGCGGGAGTGGATGAGCAGTTCTTC. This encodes CASSSGLAGVDEQFF.

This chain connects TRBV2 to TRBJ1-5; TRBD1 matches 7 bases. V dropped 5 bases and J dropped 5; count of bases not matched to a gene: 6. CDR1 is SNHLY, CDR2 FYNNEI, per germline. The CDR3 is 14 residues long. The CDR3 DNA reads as TGTGCCAGCAGTCCAACAGGGGACTATCAGCCCCAGCATTTT. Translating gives CASSPTGDYQPQHF.

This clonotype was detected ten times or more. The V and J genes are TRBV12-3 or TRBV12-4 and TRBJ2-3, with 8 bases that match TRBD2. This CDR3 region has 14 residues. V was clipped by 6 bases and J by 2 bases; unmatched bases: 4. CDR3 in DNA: TGTGCCAGCAGCATAGCGGGGCCCACAGATACGCAGTATTTT. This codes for CASSIAGPTDTQYF.

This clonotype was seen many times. The CDR3 coding sequence is TGTGCCAGCAGTTACTACGACAGGAACACTGAAGCTTTCTTT. It is translated as CASSYYDRNTEAFF. The chain combines TRBV6-5 with TRBJ1-1, with D maybe TRBD1 (5 bases). Germline V gene lookup returns CDR1 MNHEY and CDR2 SVGAGI. This CDR3 has 14 amino acids. V shed 1 base and J shed 1 base, with 7 bases lying between them.

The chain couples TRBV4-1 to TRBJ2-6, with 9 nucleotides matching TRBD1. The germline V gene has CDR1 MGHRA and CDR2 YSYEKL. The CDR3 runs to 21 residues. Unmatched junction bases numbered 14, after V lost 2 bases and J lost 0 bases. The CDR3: CASSQTGQGFILDSGANVLTF. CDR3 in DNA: TGCGCCAGCAGCCAAACGGGACAGGGCTTCATTTTAGACTCTGGGGCCAACGTCCTGACTTTC.

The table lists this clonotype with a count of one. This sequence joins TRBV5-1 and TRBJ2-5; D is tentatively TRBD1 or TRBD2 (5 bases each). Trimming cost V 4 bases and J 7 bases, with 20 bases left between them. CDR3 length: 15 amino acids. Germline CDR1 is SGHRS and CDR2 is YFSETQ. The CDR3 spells CASSLGDGPTRTQYF. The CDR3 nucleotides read TGCGCCAGCAGCCTGGGGGACGGTCCGACAAGGACCCAGTACTTC.

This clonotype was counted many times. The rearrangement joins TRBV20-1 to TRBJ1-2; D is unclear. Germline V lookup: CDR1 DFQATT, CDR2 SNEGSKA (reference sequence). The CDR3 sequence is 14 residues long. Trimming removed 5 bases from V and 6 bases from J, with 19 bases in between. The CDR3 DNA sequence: TGCAGTGCTCCGAACGAAGGCTCCCCTAATGGCTACACCTTC. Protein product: CSAPNEGSPNGYTF.

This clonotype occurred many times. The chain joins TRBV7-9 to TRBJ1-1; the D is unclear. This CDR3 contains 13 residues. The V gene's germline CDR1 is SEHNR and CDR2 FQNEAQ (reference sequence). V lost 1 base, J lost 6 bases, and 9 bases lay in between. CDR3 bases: TGTGCCAGCAGCTTAGTATCACCCCCTGAAGCTTTCTTT. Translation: CASSLVSPPEAFF.

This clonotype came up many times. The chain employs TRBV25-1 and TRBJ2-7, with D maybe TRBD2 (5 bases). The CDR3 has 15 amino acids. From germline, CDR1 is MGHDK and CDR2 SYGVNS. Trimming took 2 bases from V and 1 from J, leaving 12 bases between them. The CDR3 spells CASSEEGGRSYEQYF. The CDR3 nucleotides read TGTGCCAGCAGTGAAGAGGGCGGACGGTCCTACGAGCAGTACTTC.

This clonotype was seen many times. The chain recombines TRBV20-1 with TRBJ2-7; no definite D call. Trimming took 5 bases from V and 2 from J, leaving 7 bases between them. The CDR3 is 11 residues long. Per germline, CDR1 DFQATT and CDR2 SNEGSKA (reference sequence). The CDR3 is CSAGTPYEQYF. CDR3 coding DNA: TGCAGTGCTGGTACACCCTACGAGCAGTACTTC.

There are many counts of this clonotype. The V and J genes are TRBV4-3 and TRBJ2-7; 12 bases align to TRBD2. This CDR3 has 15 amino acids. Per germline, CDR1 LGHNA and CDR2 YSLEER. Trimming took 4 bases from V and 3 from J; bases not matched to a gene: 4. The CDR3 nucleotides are TGCGCCAGCAGCCCCCGACTAGCGGGAGACTACGAGCAGTACTTC. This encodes CASSPRLAGDYEQYF.

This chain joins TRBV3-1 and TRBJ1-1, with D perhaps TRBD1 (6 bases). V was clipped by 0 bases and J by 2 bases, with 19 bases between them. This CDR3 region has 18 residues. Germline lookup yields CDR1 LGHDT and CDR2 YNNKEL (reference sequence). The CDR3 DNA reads TGTGCCAGCAGCCAAGAAGAGTGGGGGCGGATCGCCAACACTGAAGCTTTCTTT. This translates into CASSQEEWGRIANTEAFF.

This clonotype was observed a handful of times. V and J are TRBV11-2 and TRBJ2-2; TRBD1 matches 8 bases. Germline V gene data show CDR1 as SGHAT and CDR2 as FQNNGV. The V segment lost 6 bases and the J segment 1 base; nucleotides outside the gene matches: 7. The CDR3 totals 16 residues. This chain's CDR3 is CASRFRTGKNTGELFF. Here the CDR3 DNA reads TGTGCCAGCAGGTTCAGGACAGGGAAGAACACCGGGGAGCTGTTTTTT.

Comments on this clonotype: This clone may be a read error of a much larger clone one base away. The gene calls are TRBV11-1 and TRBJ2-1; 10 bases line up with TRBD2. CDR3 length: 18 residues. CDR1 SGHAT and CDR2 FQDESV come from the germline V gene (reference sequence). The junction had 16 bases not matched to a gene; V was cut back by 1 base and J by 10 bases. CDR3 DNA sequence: TGTGCCAGCAGCTTAGTTGGAGTAGCGGGAGGACTCCTACTAGAGCAGTTCTTC. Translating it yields CASSLVGVAGGLLLEQFF.

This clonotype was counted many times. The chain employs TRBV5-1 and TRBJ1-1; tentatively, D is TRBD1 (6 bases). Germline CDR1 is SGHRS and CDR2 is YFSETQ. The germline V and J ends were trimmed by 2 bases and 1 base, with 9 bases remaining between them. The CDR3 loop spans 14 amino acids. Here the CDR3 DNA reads TGCGCCAGCAGCTTCTCAGGGGAGAACACTGAAGCTTTCTTT. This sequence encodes CASSFSGENTEAFF.

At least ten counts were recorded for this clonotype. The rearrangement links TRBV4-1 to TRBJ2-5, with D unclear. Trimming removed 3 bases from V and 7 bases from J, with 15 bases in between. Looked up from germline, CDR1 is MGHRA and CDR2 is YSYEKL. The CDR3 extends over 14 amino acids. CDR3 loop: CASSQGSSVGTQYF. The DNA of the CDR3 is TGCGCCAGCAGCCAGGGCTCCTCCGTCGGGACCCAGTACTTC.

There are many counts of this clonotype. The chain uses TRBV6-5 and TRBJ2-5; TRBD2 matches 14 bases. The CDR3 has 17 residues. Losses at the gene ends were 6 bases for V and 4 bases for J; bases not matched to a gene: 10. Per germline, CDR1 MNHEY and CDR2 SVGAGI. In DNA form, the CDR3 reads TGTGCCAGCAGCCCTACCGGGACTAGCGGGAGAAGAGAGACCCAGTACTTC. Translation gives CASSPTGTSGRRETQYF.

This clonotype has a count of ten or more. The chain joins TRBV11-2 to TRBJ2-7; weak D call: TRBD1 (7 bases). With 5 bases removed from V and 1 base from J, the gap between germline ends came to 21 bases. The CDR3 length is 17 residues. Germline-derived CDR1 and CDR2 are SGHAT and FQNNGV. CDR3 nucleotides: TGTGCCAGCAGCACAGTAGGCGGGACAGAGTATTCCTACGAGCAGTACTTC. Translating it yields CASSTVGGTEYSYEQYF.

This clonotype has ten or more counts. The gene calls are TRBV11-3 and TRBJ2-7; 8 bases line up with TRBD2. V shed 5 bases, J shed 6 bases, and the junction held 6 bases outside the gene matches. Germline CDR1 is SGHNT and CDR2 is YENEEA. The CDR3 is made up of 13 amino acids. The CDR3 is CASSLGTSSEQYF. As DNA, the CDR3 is TGTGCCAGCAGCCTCGGGACTAGTAGCGAGCAGTACTTC. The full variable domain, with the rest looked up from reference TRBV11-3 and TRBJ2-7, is EAGVVQSPRYKIIEKKQPVAFWCNPISGHNTLYWYLQNLGQGPELLIRYENEEAVDDSQLPKDRFSAERLKGVDSTLKIQPAELGDSAVYLCASSLGTSSEQYFGPGTRLTVT.

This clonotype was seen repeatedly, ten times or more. CDR3 bases: TGTGCCAGCAGCTCGTCACTAGCGGGAGGGCCCAATGAGCAGTTCTTC. This gives the protein CASSSSLAGGPNEQFF. This chain joins TRBV5-5 and TRBJ2-1, with 13 bases lining up with TRBD2. V was clipped by 3 bases and J by 6 bases; unmatched bases: 6. This CDR3 is built from 16 residues. The germline gives CDR1 SGHKS, CDR2 YYEKEE (reference sequence).

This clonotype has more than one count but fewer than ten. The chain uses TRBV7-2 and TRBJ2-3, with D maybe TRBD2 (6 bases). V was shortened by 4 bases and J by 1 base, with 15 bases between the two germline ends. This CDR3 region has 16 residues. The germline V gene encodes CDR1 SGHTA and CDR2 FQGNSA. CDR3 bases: TGTGCCAGCAGCTCTAGGCGGGGCGGCGGCACAGATACGCAGTATTTT. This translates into CASSSRRGGGTDTQYF.

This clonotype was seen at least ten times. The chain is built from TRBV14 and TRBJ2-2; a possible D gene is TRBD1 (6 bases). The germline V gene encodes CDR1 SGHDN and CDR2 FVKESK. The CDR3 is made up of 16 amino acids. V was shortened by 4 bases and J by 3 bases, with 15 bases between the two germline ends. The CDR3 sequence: CASSPPSHRDTGELFF. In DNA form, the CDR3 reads TGTGCCAGCAGCCCCCCATCACACAGGGACACCGGGGAGCTGTTTTTT.

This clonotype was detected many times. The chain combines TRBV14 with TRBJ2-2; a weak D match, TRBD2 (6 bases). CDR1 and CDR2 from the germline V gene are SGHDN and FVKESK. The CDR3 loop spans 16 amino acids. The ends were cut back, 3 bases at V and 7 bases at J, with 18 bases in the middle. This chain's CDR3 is CASSHTNAGFGGELFF. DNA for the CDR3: TGTGCCAGCAGCCACACCAATGCGGGGTTTGGCGGGGAGCTGTTTTTT. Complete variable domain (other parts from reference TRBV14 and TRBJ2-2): EAGVTQFPSHSVIEKGQTVTLRCDPISGHDNLYWYRRVMGKEIKFLLHFVKESKQDESGMPNNRFLAERTGGTYSTLKVQPAELEDSGVYFCASSHTNAGFGGELFFGEGSRLTVL.

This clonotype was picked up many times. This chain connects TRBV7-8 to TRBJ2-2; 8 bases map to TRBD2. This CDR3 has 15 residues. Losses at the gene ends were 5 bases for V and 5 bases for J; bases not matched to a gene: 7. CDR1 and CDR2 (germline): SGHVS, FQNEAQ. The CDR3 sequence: CASSKRLASTGELFF. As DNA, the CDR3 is TGTGCCAGCAGCAAGAGACTAGCGTCGACCGGGGAGCTGTTTTTT.

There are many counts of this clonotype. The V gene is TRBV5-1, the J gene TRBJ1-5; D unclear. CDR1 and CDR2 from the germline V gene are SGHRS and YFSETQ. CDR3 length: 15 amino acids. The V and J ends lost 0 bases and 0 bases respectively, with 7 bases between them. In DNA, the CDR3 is TGCGCCAGCAGCTTGGGAGGAGGTAGCAATCAGCCCCAGCATTTT. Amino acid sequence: CASSLGGGSNQPQHF.

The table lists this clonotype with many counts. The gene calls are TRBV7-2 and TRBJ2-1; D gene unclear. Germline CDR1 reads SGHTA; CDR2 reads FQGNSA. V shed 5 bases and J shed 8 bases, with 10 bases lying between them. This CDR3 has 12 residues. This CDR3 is CASSQRSDEQFF. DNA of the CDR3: TGTGCCAGCAGCCAAAGGTCCGATGAGCAGTTCTTC.